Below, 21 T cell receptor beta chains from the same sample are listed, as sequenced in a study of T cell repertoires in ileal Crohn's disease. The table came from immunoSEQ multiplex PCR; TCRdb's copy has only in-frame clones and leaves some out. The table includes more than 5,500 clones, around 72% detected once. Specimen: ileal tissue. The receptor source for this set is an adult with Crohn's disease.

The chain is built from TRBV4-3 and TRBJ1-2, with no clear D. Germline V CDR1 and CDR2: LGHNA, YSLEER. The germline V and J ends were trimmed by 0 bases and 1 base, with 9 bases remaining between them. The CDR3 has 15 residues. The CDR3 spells CASSQDSTINYGYTF. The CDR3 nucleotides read TGCGCCAGCAGCCAAGACAGTACGATTAACTATGGCTACACCTTC.

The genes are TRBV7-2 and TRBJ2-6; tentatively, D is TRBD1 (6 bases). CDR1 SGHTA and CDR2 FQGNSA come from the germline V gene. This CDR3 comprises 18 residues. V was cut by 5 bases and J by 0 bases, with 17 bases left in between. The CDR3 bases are TGTGCCAGCAGCCCTGGGGGACAACGGACCTCTGGGGCCAACGTCCTGACTTTC. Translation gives CASSPGGQRTSGANVLTF.

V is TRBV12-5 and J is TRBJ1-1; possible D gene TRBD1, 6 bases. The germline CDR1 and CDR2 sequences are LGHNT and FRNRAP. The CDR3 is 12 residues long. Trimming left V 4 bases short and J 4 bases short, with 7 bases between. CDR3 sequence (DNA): TGTGCTAGTGGTTGGACAGCCACTGAAGCTTTCTTT. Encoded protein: CASGWTATEAFF. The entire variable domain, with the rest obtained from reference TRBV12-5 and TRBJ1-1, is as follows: DARVTQTPRHKVTEMGQEVTMRCQPILGHNTVFWYRQTMMQGLELLAYFRNRAPLDDSGMPKDRFSAEMPDATLATLKIQPSEPRDSAVYFCASGWTATEAFFGQGTRLTVV.

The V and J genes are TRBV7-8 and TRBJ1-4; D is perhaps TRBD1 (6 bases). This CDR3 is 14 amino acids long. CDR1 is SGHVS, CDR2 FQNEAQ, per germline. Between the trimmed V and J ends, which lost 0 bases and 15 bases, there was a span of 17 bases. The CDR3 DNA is TGTGCCAGCAGCTTAGCTGGACAGAGCGGAAGGGTGTTTTTT. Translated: CASSLAGQSGRVFF.

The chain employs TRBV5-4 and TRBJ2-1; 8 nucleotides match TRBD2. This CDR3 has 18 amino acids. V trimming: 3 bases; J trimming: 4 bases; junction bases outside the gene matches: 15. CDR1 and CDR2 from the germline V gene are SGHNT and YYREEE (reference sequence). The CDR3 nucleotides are TGTGCCAGCAGCTCGCGAGGGGCCACCGGGGGGGCATACAATGAGCAGTTCTTC. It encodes CASSSRGATGGAYNEQFF.

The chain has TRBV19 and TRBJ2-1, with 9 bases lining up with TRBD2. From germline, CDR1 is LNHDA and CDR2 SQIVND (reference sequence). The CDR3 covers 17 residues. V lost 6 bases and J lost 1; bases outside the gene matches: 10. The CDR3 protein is CASRSTSSGRSYNEQFF. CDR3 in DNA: TGTGCCAGTAGGTCCACAAGTAGCGGGAGATCCTACAATGAGCAGTTCTTC.

The CDR3 region has the DNA TGTGCCAGCAGCTTAGAGTACGCGGGGGCACAGGGATGGAATTCACCCCTCCACTTT. It specifies CASSLEYAGAQGWNSPLHF. This sequence joins TRBV7-6 and TRBJ1-6, with a tentative D call TRBD1 (6 bases). The CDR3 spans 19 residues. Germline CDR1 is SGHVS and CDR2 is FNYEAQ. Trimming left V 1 base short and J 7 bases short, with 23 bases between.

The chain's CDR3 is CASSQDWAAGSPLHF. CDR3 sequence (DNA): TGTGCCAGCAGCCAAGACTGGGCTGCTGGCTCACCCCTCCACTTT. The V gene is TRBV14, the J gene TRBJ1-6, with no clear D. The V end was cut by 0 bases, the J end by 10 bases, with 13 bases between. The germline V gene has CDR1 SGHDN and CDR2 FVKESK. The CDR3 extends over 15 amino acids.

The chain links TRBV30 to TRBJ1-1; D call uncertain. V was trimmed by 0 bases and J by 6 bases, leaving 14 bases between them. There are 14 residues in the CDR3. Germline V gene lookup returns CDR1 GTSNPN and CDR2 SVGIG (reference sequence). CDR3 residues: CAWSVRGGGAEAFF. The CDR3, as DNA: TGTGCCTGGAGTGTCCGGGGAGGAGGTGCTGAAGCTTTCTTT. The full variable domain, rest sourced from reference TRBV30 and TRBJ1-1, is SQTIHQWPATLVQPVGSPLSLECTVEGTSNPNLYWYRQAAGRGLQLLFYSVGIGQISSEVPQNLSASRPQDRQFILSSKKLLLSDSGFYLCAWSVRGGGAEAFFGQGTRLTVV.

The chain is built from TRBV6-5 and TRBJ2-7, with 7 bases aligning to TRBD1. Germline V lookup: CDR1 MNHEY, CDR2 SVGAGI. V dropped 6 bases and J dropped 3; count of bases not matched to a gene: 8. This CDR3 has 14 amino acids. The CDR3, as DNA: TGTGCCAGCAGCCCGACCGGGACAGACTACGAGCAGTACTTC. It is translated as CASSPTGTDYEQYF.

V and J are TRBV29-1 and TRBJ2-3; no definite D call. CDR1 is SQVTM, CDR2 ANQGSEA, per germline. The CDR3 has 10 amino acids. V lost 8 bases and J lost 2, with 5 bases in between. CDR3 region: CSPFTDTQYF. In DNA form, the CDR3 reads TGCAGCCCCTTCACAGATACGCAGTATTTT.

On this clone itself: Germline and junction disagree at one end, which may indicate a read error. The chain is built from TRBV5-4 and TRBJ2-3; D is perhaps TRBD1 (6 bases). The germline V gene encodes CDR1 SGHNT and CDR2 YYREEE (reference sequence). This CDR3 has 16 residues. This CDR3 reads CASSQGSKLFTDTQYF. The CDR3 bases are TGCGCCAGCAGCCAGGGGAGCAAACTATTCACAGATACGCAGTATTTT.

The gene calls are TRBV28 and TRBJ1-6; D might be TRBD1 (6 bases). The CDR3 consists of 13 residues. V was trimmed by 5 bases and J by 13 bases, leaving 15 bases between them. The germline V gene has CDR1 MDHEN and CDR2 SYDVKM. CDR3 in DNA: TGTGCCAGCAGTCTCGACAGGACTCTGCCCCTCCACTTT. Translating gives CASSLDRTLPLHF.

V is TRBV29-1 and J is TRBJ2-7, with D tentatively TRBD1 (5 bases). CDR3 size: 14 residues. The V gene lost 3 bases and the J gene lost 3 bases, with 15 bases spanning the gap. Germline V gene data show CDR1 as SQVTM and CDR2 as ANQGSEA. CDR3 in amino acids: CSVEGQGIGYEQYF. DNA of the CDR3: TGCAGCGTTGAGGGCCAGGGTATAGGCTACGAGCAGTACTTC.

CDR3 sequence (DNA): TGTGCCAGCAGCGTACATGCAGTTCCGAGGGAGACCCAGTACTTC. It yields the protein CASSVHAVPRETQYF. This chain joins TRBV9 and TRBJ2-5; no clear D. The CDR3 is 15 amino acids. The germline gives CDR1 SGDLS, CDR2 YYNGEE. With 1 base removed from V and 5 bases from J, the gap between germline ends came to 15 bases.

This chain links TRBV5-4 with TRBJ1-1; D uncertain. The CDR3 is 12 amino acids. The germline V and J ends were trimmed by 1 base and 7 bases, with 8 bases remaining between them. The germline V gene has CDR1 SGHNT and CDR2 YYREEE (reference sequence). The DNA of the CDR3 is TGTGCCAGCAGCTTGTTTGGGCGTGAAGCTTTCTTT. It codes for CASSLFGREAFF.

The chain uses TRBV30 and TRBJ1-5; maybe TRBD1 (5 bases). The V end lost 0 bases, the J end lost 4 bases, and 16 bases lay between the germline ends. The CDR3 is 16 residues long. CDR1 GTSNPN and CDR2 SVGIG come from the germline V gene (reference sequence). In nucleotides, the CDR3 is TGTGCCTGGAGTGTAACGGGACTTCGAAGTAATCAGCCCCAGCATTTT. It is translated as CAWSVTGLRSNQPQHF.

The CDR3 bases are TGTGCCAGCAGCGTCCGAGGCTCCGGGGACGAGCAGTACTTC. Its protein is CASSVRGSGDEQYF. The chain joins TRBV9 to TRBJ2-7, with D possibly TRBD2 on 5 matching bases. Germline V CDR1 and CDR2: SGDLS, YYNGEE. This CDR3 comprises 14 residues. V gave up 2 bases and J gave up 5 bases, with 14 bases separating them.

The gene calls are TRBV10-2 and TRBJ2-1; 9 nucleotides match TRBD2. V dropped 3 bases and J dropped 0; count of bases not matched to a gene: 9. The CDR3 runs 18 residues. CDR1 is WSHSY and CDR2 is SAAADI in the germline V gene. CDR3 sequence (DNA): TGCGCCAGCAGTGAAAGGCTAGCGGGGAGAAGCTCCTACAATGAGCAGTTCTTC. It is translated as CASSERLAGRSSYNEQFF.

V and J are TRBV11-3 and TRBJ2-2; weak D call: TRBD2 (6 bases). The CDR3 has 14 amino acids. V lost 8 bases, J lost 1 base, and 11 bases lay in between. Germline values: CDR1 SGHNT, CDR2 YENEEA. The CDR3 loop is CASSWGGNTGELFF. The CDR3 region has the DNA TGTGCCAGCTCATGGGGAGGGAACACCGGGGAGCTGTTTTTT.

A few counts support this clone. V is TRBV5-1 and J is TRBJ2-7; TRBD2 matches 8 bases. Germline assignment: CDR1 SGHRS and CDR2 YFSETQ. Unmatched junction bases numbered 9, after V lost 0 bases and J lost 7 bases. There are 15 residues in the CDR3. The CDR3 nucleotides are TGCGCCAGCAGCTTGGCGGGGGGGCTCCTGGTGGAGCAGTACTTC. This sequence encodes CASSLAGGLLVEQYF.